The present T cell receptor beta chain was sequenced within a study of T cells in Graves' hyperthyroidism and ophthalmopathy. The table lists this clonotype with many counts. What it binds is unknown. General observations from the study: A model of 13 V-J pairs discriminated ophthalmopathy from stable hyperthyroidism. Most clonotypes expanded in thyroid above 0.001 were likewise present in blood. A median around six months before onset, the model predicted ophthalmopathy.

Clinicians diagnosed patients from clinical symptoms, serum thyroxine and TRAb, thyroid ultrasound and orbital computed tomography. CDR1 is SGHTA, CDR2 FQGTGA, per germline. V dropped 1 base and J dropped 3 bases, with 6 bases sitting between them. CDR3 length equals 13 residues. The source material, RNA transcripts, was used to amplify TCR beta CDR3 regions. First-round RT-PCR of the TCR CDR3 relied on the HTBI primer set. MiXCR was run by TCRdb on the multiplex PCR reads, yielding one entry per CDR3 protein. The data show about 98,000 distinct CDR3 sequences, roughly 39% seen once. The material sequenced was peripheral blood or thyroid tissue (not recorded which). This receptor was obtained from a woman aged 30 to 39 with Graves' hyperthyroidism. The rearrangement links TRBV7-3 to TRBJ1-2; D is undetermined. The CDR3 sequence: CASSLRGDYGYTF. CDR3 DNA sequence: TGTGCCAGCAGCTTAAGGGGAGACTATGGCTACACCTTC. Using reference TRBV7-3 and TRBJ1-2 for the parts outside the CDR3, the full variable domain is GAGVSQTPSNKVTEKGKYVELRCDPISGHTALYWYRQSLGQGPEFLIYFQGTGAADDSGLPNDRFFAVRPEGSVSTLKIQRTERGDSAVYLCASSLRGDYGYTFGSGTRLTVV.